The 31 T cell receptor beta chains in this list originate from one sample, sequenced in a study of sequential checkpoint blockade in melanoma. Described treatment: randomized to nivolumab then ipilimumab (arm A) or the reverse (arm B). Data came from immunoSEQ multiplex PCR; TCRdb stores just in-frame clones and leaves some out. Counted here are roughly 20,000 clones, around 80% occurring once; the ten biggest clones make up about 40%. The sample consisted of CD8+ T cells sorted from blood (inferred from file names), taken from a patient given nivolumab and ipilimumab in sequence. The receptors shown here come from a human donor with melanoma.

The chain uses TRBV19 and TRBJ1-3; 7 nucleotides match TRBD1. Trimming removed 6 bases from V and 2 bases from J; junction bases left unmatched: 4. Germline-derived CDR1 and CDR2 are LNHDA and SQIVND (reference sequence). This CDR3 has 14 amino acids. The CDR3, as DNA: TGTGCCAGTAGACCGACAGGGACTGGAAACACCATATATTTT. Translation: CASRPTGTGNTIYF.

The chain has TRBV28 and TRBJ2-7; 10 bases are shared with TRBD1. Losses at the gene ends were 4 bases for V and 2 bases for J; bases not matched to a gene: 5. From germline, CDR1 is MDHEN and CDR2 SYDVKM. This CDR3 has 15 amino acids. CDR3 residues: CASSYTGQGAYEQYF. In DNA form, the CDR3 reads TGTGCCAGCAGTTATACCGGACAGGGGGCCTACGAGCAGTACTTC.

V is TRBV5-6 and J is TRBJ1-2, with D possibly matching TRBD1 (5 bases). The V gene lost 3 bases and the J gene lost 7 bases, with 16 bases spanning the gap. Looked up from germline, CDR1 is SGHDT and CDR2 is YYEEEE. The CDR3 consists of 14 residues. Here the CDR3 reads CASSWREGAGGYTF. For the CDR3, the DNA is TGTGCCAGCAGCTGGCGCGAAGGGGCAGGTGGCTACACCTTC.

The V gene is TRBV19, the J gene TRBJ1-1; TRBD1 aligns across 9 bases. After removal of 9 bases from V and 1 base from J, the junction contained 6 bases not matched to a gene. The germline CDR1 and CDR2 sequences are LNHDA and SQIVND (reference sequence). This CDR3 has 14 amino acids. The CDR3 spells CASAPGQGNTEAFF. The CDR3 DNA follows: TGTGCCAGCGCCCCGGGACAGGGGAACACTGAAGCTTTCTTT.

J is TRBJ1-3 and V is TRBV7-9; possibly TRBD1 for D (5 bases). With 5 bases removed from V and 0 bases from J, the gap between germline ends came to 17 bases. The CDR3 has 17 residues. CDR1 is SEHNR, CDR2 FQNEAQ, per germline (reference sequence). The CDR3 spells CASSGYGTSRSGNTIYF. Written as DNA, the CDR3 is TGTGCCAGCAGCGGCTACGGGACTTCCCGCTCTGGAAACACCATATATTTT.

The chain recombines TRBV2 with TRBJ2-7; TRBD2 matches at 10 bases. The CDR3 contains 17 residues. In germline, CDR1 is SNHLY, CDR2 FYNNEI. The V and J ends lost 1 base and 1 base, in that order; junction bases with no gene match: 7. For the CDR3, the DNA is TGTGCCAGCAGTGAAGGGCTAGCGGGGGACCGATCCTACGAGCAGTACTTC. Translated: CASSEGLAGDRSYEQYF.

This clone has a handful of counts. Other DNA sequences in this sample translate to the same CDR3. The J gene is TRBJ2-7, the V gene TRBV7-9; tentatively, D is TRBD1 (5 bases). The V gene lost 8 bases and the J gene lost 3 bases, with 11 bases spanning the gap. The CDR3 is 12 amino acids. Per germline, CDR1 SEHNR and CDR2 FQNEAQ (reference sequence). DNA of the CDR3: TGTGCCAGCTCCGACAGCAGCTACGAGCAGTACTTC. Amino acid sequence: CASSDSSYEQYF.

This clone was observed once. The chain couples TRBV4-1 to TRBJ2-3, with D possibly TRBD1 on 6 matching bases. CDR3 length: 16 amino acids. The V end lost 0 bases, the J end lost 6 bases, and 16 bases lay between the germline ends. The V gene's germline CDR1 is MGHRA and CDR2 YSYEKL. CDR3 sequence (DNA): TGCGCCAGCAGCCAAGATACTGCAGGGGTTGGGGATACGCAGTATTTT. Protein: CASSQDTAGVGDTQYF.

The chain employs TRBV5-6 and TRBJ2-2; D call uncertain. V was shortened by 2 bases and J by 2 bases, with 7 bases between the two germline ends. The CDR3 is 14 residues long. Germline values: CDR1 SGHDT, CDR2 YYEEEE. CDR3 DNA sequence: TGTGCCAGCAGCTTTCCGGGTAACACCGGGGAGCTGTTTTTT. Translating gives CASSFPGNTGELFF.

This clone has a single count. The chain has TRBV4-2 and TRBJ2-5; 13 nucleotides line up with TRBD2. The CDR3 runs to 18 residues. Germline CDR1 and CDR2: LGHNA and YNFKEQ. V was clipped by 1 base and J by 5 bases; unmatched bases: 10. CDR3 DNA: TGTGCCAGCAGCCAAGCTTCTGGGACTAGCGGGGTGGGCGAGACCCAGTACTTC. It yields the protein CASSQASGTSGVGETQYF.

This chain connects TRBV27 to TRBJ2-7, with 10 bases that match TRBD1. This CDR3 contains 14 residues. Germline V lookup: CDR1 MNHEY, CDR2 SMNVEV (reference sequence). Trimming cost V 6 bases and J 5 bases; bases outside gene matches: 7. Here the CDR3 reads CASRLGQGSHEQYF. Here the CDR3 DNA reads TGTGCCAGCAGGCTGGGACAGGGGAGCCACGAGCAGTACTTC.

This clone has only a few counts. J is TRBJ1-2 and V is TRBV7-9, with TRBD1 matching 10 bases. The length of the CDR3 is 15 residues. Germline CDR1 is SEHNR and CDR2 is FQNEAQ (reference sequence). J lost 6 bases, V lost 4 bases, and 8 bases had no gene match. The CDR3 region has the DNA TGTGCCAGCAGCTCAACCGGGACAGGGGTACATGGCTACACCTTC. Its translation is CASSSTGTGVHGYTF.

The genes are TRBV28 and TRBJ1-4; D ambiguous. CDR3 length equals 11 residues. CDR1 and CDR2 from the germline V gene are MDHEN and SYDVKM. Trimming took off 4 bases at V and 16 bases at J, with 13 bases between the two ends. DNA for the CDR3: TGTGCCAGCAGTTGGGGTGACTATAGGTTTTTT. It encodes CASSWGDYRFF.

The rearrangement joins TRBV6-1 to TRBJ2-7; 11 nucleotides match TRBD2. Germline V gene data show CDR1 as MNHNS and CDR2 as SASEGT. Unmatched junction bases numbered 6, after V lost 5 bases and J lost 6 bases. This CDR3 has 14 residues. The CDR3 reads CASSSGLAGVEQYF. CDR3 bases: TGTGCCAGCAGTTCCGGACTAGCGGGCGTCGAGCAGTACTTC.

A single count supports this clone. The V and J genes are TRBV27 and TRBJ2-3, with TRBD2 matching 13 bases. V shed 5 bases, J shed 0 bases, and the junction held 2 bases outside the gene matches. From germline, CDR1 is MNHEY and CDR2 SMNVEV (reference sequence). The CDR3 loop spans 16 amino acids. This chain's CDR3 is CASSQGLAGSTDTQYF. Written as DNA, the CDR3 is TGTGCCAGCAGTCAGGGACTAGCGGGAAGCACAGATACGCAGTATTTT.

This chain joins TRBV7-8 and TRBJ1-1; D is uncertain. This CDR3 contains 15 residues. Germline CDR1 and CDR2: SGHVS and FQNEAQ. Trimming left V 5 bases short and J 1 base short, with 14 bases between. CDR3 in DNA: TGTGCCAGCAGCCCCCGCGGAGCTTGGAACACTGAAGCTTTCTTT. Translating it yields CASSPRGAWNTEAFF.

The chain combines TRBV19 with TRBJ2-2, with 12 bases fitting TRBD2. The junction had 12 bases not matched to a gene; V was cut back by 5 bases and J by 5 bases. The CDR3 spans 18 residues. Germline CDR1 reads LNHDA; CDR2 reads SQIVND (reference sequence). The CDR3 nucleotides read TGTGCCAGTAGTCTCGAAAATCTAGCGGGAGGGAGGACCGGGGAGCTGTTTTTT. As protein: CASSLENLAGGRTGELFF.

The chain couples TRBV7-3 to TRBJ1-1, with D possibly matching TRBD1 (5 bases). The CDR3 contains 12 residues. Germline V lookup: CDR1 SGHTA, CDR2 FQGTGA. The germline V and J ends were trimmed by 8 bases and 7 bases, with 14 bases remaining between them. The CDR3 reads CASGHGRVEAFF. The CDR3 bases are TGTGCCAGCGGACACGGCCGGGTTGAAGCTTTCTTT.

The gene calls are TRBV4-2 and TRBJ2-7, with TRBD2 as a possible D gene (6 bases). V was clipped by 0 bases and J by 2 bases, with 17 bases between them. Germline CDR1 and CDR2: LGHNA and YNFKEQ. This CDR3 has 17 residues. The CDR3 nucleotides are TGTGCCAGCAGCCAAGATCCAGCTTGGGGGGATCCCTACGAGCAGTACTTC. It is translated as CASSQDPAWGDPYEQYF.

This rearrangement joins TRBV10-3 to TRBJ1-1; 9 bases are shared with TRBD1. This CDR3 region has 14 residues. Germline V gives CDR1 ENHRY, CDR2 SYGVKD. The V gene end was trimmed by 6 bases and the J gene end by 5 bases; junction bases not matched to a gene: 7. The CDR3: CAISRTGASTEAFF. Written as DNA, the CDR3 is TGTGCCATCAGCCGGACAGGGGCAAGTACTGAAGCTTTCTTT.

This clone was recorded once. In nucleotides, the CDR3 is TGTGCCAGCAGCTTAGGGGGCAGCTCCTACGAGCAGTACTTC. The encoded protein is CASSLGGSSYEQYF. The chain couples TRBV11-2 to TRBJ2-7, with D perhaps matching TRBD1 (5 bases). Per the germline V gene, CDR1 is SGHAT and CDR2 is FQNNGV. CDR3 length: 14 residues. V lost 1 base, J lost 0 bases, and 7 bases lay in between.

The chain joins TRBV4-1 to TRBJ1-1; no clear D. CDR3 length equals 13 residues. Trimming stripped 1 base from V and 6 bases from J, with 9 bases between. CDR1 MGHRA and CDR2 YSYEKL come from the germline V gene. The CDR3, as DNA: TGCGCCAGCAGCCAAGGTGTTGAGGCTGAAGCTTTCTTT. This translates into CASSQGVEAEAFF.

This chain joins TRBV4-1 and TRBJ2-5; a possible D gene is TRBD2 (5 bases). The CDR3 runs to 15 residues. Germline V gene data show CDR1 as MGHRA and CDR2 as YSYEKL. Trimming stripped 2 bases from V and 1 base from J, with 11 bases between. The DNA for the CDR3 is TGCGCCAGCAGCCAACTACTAGGAACCCAAGAGACCCAGTACTTC. It translates to CASSQLLGTQETQYF.

The chain couples TRBV21-1 to TRBJ1-5; the table's D call, TRBD1, has no DNA check behind it. TRBV21-1 is described as a pseudogene. This CDR3 contains 17 residues. The CDR3 reads CASSKDIGEGDNQPQHF. The DNA for the CDR3 is TGTGCCAGCAGCAAAGATATAGGAGAGGGGGATAATCAGCCCCAGCATTTT.

The rearrangement joins TRBV15 to TRBJ2-3; 11 bases agree with TRBD2. Germline V gene data show CDR1 as LNHNV and CDR2 as YYDKDF (reference sequence). The ends lost 8 bases at V and 2 bases at J; junction bases unmatched: 12. The CDR3 spans 17 residues. The DNA of the CDR3 is TGTGCCACCCATTCATCCTGGACTAGCGGGTACACAGATACGCAGTATTTT. Translation gives CATHSSWTSGYTDTQYF. The variable domain in full, completed from reference TRBV15 and TRBJ2-3, reads DAMVIQNPRYQVTQFGKPVTLSCSQTLNHNVMYWYQQKSSQAPKLLFHYYDKDFNNEADTPDNFQSRRPNTSFCFLDIRSPGLGDTAMYLCATHSSWTSGYTDTQYFGPGTRLTVL.

The chain couples TRBV27 to TRBJ2-7; TRBD1 aligns across 12 bases. Per germline, CDR1 MNHEY and CDR2 SMNVEV (reference sequence). J gave up 4 bases and V 6 bases, and 10 bases lay outside the gene matches. The CDR3 consists of 16 residues. CDR3 in DNA: TGTGCCAGCAGCCCCGGGACAGGGGGCGAAGGATACGAGCAGTACTTC. Amino acid sequence: CASSPGTGGEGYEQYF.

The chain couples TRBV6-1 to TRBJ2-7; D not resolved. V was pared by 3 bases and J by 2 bases, with 8 bases between. This CDR3 has 13 amino acids. Looked up from germline, CDR1 is MNHNS and CDR2 is SASEGT. CDR3 sequence: CASSDTGPYEQYF. The CDR3 DNA follows: TGTGCCAGCAGTGATACGGGTCCCTACGAGCAGTACTTC.

In this sample, this clone turned up a few times. The chain carries TRBV10-2 and TRBJ1-3, with D maybe TRBD1 (6 bases). The V end was cut by 7 bases, the J end by 8 bases, with 12 bases between. The V gene's germline CDR1 is WSHSY and CDR2 SAAADI. The CDR3 has 12 amino acids. The CDR3 DNA is TGCGCCAGCACCCACAGGGCAGACACCATATATTTT. Protein product: CASTHRADTIYF.

This chain joins TRBV5-1 and TRBJ1-1; D is perhaps TRBD1 (5 bases). V lost 1 base and J lost 3, with 7 bases in between. From germline, CDR1 is SGHRS and CDR2 YFSETQ. CDR3 length: 13 residues. CDR3 residues: CASSLSGYTEAFF. CDR3 in DNA: TGCGCCAGCAGCTTGTCAGGGTACACTGAAGCTTTCTTT.

On this clone itself: Other nucleotide sequences from this sample produce the same CDR3. This sequence joins TRBV19 and TRBJ2-2; a weak D match, TRBD1 (5 bases). Trimming shortened V by 1 base and J by 2 bases, and 11 bases separated the two germline ends. CDR1 is LNHDA and CDR2 is SQIVND in the germline V gene (reference sequence). The CDR3 is 16 amino acids. This CDR3 reads CASSIGGSDNTGELFF. The CDR3 region has the DNA TGTGCCAGTAGTATAGGGGGCAGTGACAACACCGGGGAGCTGTTTTTT.

This clone has only one observation. The chain carries TRBV6-6 and TRBJ2-5; 11 bases align to TRBD2. V trimming: 5 bases; J trimming: 5 bases; junction bases outside the gene matches: 7. Germline V lookup: CDR1 MNHNY, CDR2 SVGAGI (reference sequence). The CDR3 extends over 15 amino acids. CDR3 protein: CASSTTSGSHETQYF. CDR3 DNA: TGTGCCAGCAGTACTACTAGCGGGAGCCATGAGACCCAGTACTTC.